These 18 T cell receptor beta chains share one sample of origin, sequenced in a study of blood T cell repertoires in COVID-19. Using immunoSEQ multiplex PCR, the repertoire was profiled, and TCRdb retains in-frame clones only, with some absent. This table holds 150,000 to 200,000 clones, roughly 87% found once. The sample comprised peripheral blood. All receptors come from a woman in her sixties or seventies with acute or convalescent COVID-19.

The CDR3 sequence: CASTGQGATEAFF. The CDR3 region has the DNA TGTGCCAGCACCGGACAGGGGGCGACTGAAGCTTTCTTT. The V gene is TRBV27, the J gene TRBJ1-1, with 11 nucleotides matching TRBD1. Germline V lookup: CDR1 MNHEY, CDR2 SMNVEV (reference sequence). With 7 bases clipped from V and 5 bases from J, the junction kept 3 bases outside the gene matches. The CDR3 spans 13 residues.

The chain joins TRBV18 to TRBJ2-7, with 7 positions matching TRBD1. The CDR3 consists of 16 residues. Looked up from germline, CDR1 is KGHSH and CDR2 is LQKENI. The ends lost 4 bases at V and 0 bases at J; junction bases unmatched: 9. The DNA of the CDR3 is TGTGCCAGCTCACTGTTCACAGGGGCCCTCTCCTACGAGCAGTACTTC. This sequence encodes CASSLFTGALSYEQYF. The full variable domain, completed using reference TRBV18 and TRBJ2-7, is NAGVMQNPRHLVRRRGQEARLRCSPMKGHSHVYWYRQLPEEGLKFMVYLQKENIIDESGMPKERFSAEFPKEGPSILRIQQVVRGDSAAYFCASSLFTGALSYEQYFGPGTRLTVT.

The CDR3 sequence is CASSYSVGGDTEAFF. CDR3 nucleotides: TGTGCCAGCAGTTACTCCGTCGGCGGGGACACTGAAGCTTTCTTT. V and J are TRBV6-5 and TRBJ1-1; D unclear. This CDR3 comprises 15 residues. V gave up 0 bases and J gave up 3 bases, with 11 bases separating them. CDR1 is MNHEY and CDR2 is SVGAGI in the germline V gene.

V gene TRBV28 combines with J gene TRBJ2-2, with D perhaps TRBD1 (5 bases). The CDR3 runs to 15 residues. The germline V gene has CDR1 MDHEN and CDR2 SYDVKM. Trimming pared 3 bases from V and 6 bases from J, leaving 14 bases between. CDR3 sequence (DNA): TGTGCCAGCAGTTTTCCAACCCAGGGCCCCGGGGAGCTGTTTTTT. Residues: CASSFPTQGPGELFF. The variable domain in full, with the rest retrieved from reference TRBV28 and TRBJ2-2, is DVKVTQSSRYLVKRTGEKVFLECVQDMDHENMFWYRQDPGLGLRLIYFSYDVKMKEKGDIPEGYSVSREKKERFSLILESASTNQTSMYLCASSFPTQGPGELFFGEGSRLTVL.

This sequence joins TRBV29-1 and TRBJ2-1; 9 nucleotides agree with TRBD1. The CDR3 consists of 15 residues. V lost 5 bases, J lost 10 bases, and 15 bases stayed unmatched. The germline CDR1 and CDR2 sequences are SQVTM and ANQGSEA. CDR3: CSVRTGTGSGIEQFF. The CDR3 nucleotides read TGCAGCGTTAGAACCGGGACAGGGTCCGGAATAGAGCAGTTCTTC.

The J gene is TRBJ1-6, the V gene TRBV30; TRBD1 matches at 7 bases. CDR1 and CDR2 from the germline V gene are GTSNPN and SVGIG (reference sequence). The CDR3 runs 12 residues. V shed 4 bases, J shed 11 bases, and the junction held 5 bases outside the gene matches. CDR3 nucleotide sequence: TGTGCCTGGAAGGGACAGCGGACACCCCTCCACTTT. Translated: CAWKGQRTPLHF. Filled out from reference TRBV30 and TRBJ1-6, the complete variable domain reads SQTIHQWPATLVQPVGSPLSLECTVEGTSNPNLYWYRQAAGRGLQLLFYSVGIGQISSEVPQNLSASRPQDRQFILSSKKLLLSDSGFYLCAWKGQRTPLHFGNGTRLTVT.

The CDR3, as DNA: TGTGCCAGCAGCTTACGGAGAGGGAACACCGGGGAGCTGTTTTTT. Translated: CASSLRRGNTGELFF. The chain links TRBV7-2 to TRBJ2-2; D not certain. The V and J ends lost 2 bases and 1 base respectively, with 8 bases between them. This CDR3 has 15 amino acids. CDR1 and CDR2 from the germline V gene are SGHTA and FQGNSA.

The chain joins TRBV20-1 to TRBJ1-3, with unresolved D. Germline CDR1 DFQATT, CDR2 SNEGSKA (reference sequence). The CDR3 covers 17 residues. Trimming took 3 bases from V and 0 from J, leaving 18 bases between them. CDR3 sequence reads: CSASERPLASSGNTIYF. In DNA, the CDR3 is TGCAGTGCTAGTGAACGGCCACTAGCGAGCTCTGGAAACACCATATATTTT.

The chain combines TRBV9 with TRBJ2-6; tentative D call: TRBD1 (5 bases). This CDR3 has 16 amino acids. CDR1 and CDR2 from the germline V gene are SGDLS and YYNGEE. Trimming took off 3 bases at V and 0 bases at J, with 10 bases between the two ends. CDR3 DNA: TGTGCCAGCAGCGGTGACAGAACCTCTGGGGCCAACGTCCTGACTTTC. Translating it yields CASSGDRTSGANVLTF.

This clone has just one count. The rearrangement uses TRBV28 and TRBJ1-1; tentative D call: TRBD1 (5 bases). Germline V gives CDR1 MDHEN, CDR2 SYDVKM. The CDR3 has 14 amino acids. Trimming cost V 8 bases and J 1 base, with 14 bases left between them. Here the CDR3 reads CASLMGGTNTEAFF. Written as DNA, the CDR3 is TGTGCCAGCTTGATGGGGGGGACGAACACTGAAGCTTTCTTT.

The CDR3 DNA reads as TGTGCCTGGAGCACCCGGGACAGGGGGCCGGCGAACACTGAAGCTTTCTTT. This encodes CAWSTRDRGPANTEAFF. This sequence joins TRBV30 and TRBJ1-1; 12 bases line up with TRBD1. Trimming at V came to 3 bases and at J to 1 base, leaving 9 bases not matched to a gene. Germline CDR1 GTSNPN, CDR2 SVGIG (reference sequence). This CDR3 is built from 17 residues.

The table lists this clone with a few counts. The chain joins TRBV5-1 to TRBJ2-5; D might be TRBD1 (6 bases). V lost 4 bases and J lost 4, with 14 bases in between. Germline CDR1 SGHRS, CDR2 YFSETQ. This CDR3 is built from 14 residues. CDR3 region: CASSRITGPETQYF. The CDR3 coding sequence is TGCGCCAGCAGCCGAATTACAGGGCCAGAGACCCAGTACTTC.

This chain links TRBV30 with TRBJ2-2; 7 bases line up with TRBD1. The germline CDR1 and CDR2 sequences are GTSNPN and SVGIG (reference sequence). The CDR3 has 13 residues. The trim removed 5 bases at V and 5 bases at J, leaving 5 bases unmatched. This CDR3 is CAWPLQGTGELFF. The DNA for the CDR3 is TGTGCCTGGCCATTACAGGGGACCGGGGAGCTGTTTTTT.

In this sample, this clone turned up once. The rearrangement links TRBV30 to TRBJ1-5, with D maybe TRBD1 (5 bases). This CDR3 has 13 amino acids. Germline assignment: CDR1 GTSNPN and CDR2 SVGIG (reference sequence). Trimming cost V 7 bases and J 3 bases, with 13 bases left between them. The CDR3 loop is CASQQDVNQPQHF. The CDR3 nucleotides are TGTGCCTCCCAACAGGACGTCAATCAGCCCCAGCATTTT. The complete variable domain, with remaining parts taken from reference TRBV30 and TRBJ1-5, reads SQTIHQWPATLVQPVGSPLSLECTVEGTSNPNLYWYRQAAGRGLQLLFYSVGIGQISSEVPQNLSASRPQDRQFILSSKKLLLSDSGFYLCASQQDVNQPQHFGDGTRLSIL.

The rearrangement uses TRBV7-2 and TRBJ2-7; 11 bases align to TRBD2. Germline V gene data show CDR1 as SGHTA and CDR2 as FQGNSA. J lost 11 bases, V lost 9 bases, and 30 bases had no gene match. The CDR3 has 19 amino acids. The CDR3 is CARDQKCSGGVPRDHCKYF. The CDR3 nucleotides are TGTGCCAGGGATCAAAAATGTAGCGGGGGGGTACCAAGGGATCATTGCAAGTACTTC.

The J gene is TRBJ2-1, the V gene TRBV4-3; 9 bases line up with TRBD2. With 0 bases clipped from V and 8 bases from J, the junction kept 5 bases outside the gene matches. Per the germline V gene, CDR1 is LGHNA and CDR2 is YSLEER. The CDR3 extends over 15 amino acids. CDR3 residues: CASSQDQLAGYEQFF. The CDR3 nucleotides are TGCGCCAGCAGCCAAGATCAGCTAGCGGGGTATGAGCAGTTCTTC.

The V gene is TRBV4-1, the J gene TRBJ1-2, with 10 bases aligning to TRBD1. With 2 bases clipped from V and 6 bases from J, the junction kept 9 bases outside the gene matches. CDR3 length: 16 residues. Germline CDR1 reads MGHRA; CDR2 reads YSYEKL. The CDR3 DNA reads TGCGCCAGCAGCCAAACCCAGACAGGGGGCGCCGATGGCTACACCTTC. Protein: CASSQTQTGGADGYTF.

The CDR3 is CASSDRTGIQPQHF. CDR3 DNA sequence: TGTGCCAGCAGTGACCGAACAGGGATACAGCCCCAGCATTTT. The V gene is TRBV6-4, the J gene TRBJ1-5; D possibly corresponds to TRBD1 (6 bases). The CDR3 totals 14 residues. Germline V lookup: CDR1 MRHNA, CDR2 SNTAGT. Between the trimmed V and J ends, which lost 2 bases and 7 bases, there was a span of 12 bases.